Detailed here is one T cell receptor beta chain. This record comes from a study of blood T cell repertoires in COVID-19. Study background: The origin of the acute and convalescent COVID-19 samples was the United States, Italy and Spain.

Per germline, CDR1 SNHLY and CDR2 FYNNEI. V lost 4 bases to trimming and J lost 7 bases; unmatched junction nucleotides: 10. There are 15 residues in the CDR3. Study processing details: Amplified reference gene primers provided the basis for estimating nucleated cell counts. Assay used: immunoSEQ multiplex PCR; TCRdb lists only in-frame clones, some missing. D and trimming were read from the DNA, whereas the V and J calls and clone size are those reported in that table. This sample carries around 50,000 clones, approximately 80% of them seen once, and the ten largest clones take roughly three fifths.

Sequencing was performed on peripheral blood. The source is a man between 65 and 79 years old with acute or convalescent COVID-19. The genes are TRBV2 and TRBJ2-1; TRBD1 agrees at 7 bases. The CDR3 here is CASSAPGGQRNEQFF. Here the CDR3 DNA reads TGTGCCAGCAGTGCCCCAGGGGGACAGCGGAATGAGCAGTTCTTC.